Listed here is a single T cell receptor (beta chain). What it recognizes is unknown. The germline gene is not matched at one end of the junction; a read error may be the cause. The data were taken from a study of post-analysis software for immune sequencing data. Overall study context: Several disease courses (relapsing-remitting, secondary progressive and progressive-relapsing) of multiple sclerosis were included.

The library was made from cDNA and included unique molecular identifiers. TCRdb reprocessed the PCR reads with MiXCR, giving one entry per CDR3 protein. The table lists fewer than 900,000 distinct CDR3 sequences, under 60% of them singletons, with over 4.5% in the top ten. General study results and limits: In patients, TRBV5-6, TRBV5-1 and TRBV20-1 belonged to 4 or 5 TRBV segments found more frequently than in controls. Samples from one preparation batch, clustered by F measure, grouped strongly together. Multiple sclerosis patients had significantly lower normalized Chao1 diversity than controls.

Germline CDR1 reads LGHDT; CDR2 reads YNNKEL (reference sequence). The CDR3 runs to 17 residues. Material for sequencing was blood. This receptor was identified in a girl between 10 and 17 years old with multiple sclerosis. The gene calls are TRBV3-1 and TRBJ2-6; either TRBD1 or TRBD2 may fit D (5 bases each). CDR3 sequence reads: CASSPGYGLVGANVRTF. CDR3 nucleotide sequence: TGTGCCAGCAGTCCAGGGTACGGTCTTGTCGGGGCCAACGTCCGGACTTTC.